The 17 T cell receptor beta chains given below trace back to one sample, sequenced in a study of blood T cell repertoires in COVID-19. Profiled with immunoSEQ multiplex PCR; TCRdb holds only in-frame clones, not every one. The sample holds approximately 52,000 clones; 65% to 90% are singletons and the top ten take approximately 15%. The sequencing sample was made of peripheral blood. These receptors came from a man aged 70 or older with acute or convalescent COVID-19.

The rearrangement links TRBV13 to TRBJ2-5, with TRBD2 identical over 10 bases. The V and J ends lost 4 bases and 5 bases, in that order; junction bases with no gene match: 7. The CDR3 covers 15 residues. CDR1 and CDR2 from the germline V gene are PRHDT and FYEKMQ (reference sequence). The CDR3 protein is CASSWEREGFETQYF. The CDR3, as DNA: TGTGCCAGCAGCTGGGAGCGGGAGGGTTTCGAGACCCAGTACTTC.

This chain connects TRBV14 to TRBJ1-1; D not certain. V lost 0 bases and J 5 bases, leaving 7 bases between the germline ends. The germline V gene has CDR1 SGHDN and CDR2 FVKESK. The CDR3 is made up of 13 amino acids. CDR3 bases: TGTGCCAGCAGCCAAGATCGCCGGACTGAAGCTTTCTTT. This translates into CASSQDRRTEAFF.

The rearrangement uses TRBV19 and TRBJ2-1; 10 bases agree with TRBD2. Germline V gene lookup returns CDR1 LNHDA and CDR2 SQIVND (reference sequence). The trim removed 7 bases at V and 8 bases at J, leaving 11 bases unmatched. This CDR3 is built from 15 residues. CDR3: CASKKLAGKIDEQFF. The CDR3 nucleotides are TGTGCCAGTAAGAAACTAGCGGGAAAGATCGATGAGCAGTTCTTC.

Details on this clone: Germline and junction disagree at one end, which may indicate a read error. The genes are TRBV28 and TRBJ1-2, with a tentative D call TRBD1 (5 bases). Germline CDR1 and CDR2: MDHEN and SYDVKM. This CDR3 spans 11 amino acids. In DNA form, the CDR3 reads TGTGCCAGCAGTTACGGGACTCAAATTTCCTTC. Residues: CASSYGTQISF.

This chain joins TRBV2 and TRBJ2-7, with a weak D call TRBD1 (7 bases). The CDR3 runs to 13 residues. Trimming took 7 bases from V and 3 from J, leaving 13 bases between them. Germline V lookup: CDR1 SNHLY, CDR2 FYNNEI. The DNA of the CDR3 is TGTGCCAGCAACCAGGGGGGAGGCTACGAGCAGTACTTC. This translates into CASNQGGGYEQYF.

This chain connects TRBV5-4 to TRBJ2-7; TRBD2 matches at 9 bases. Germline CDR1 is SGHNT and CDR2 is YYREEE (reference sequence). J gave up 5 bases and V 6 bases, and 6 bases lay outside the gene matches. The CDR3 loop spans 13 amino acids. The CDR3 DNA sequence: TGTGCCAGCAAAATAGCGGGAGCGGACGAGCAGTACTTC. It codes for CASKIAGADEQYF. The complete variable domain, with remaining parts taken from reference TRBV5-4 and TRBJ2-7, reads ETGVTQSPTHLIKTRGQQVTLRCSSQSGHNTVSWYQQALGQGPQFIFQYYREEENGRGNFPPRFSGLQFPNYSSELNVNALELDDSALYLCASKIAGADEQYFGPGTRLTVT.

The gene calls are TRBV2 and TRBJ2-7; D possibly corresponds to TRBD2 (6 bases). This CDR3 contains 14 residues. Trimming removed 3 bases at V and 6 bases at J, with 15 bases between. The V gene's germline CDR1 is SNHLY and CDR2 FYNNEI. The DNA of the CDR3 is TGTGCCAGCAGTGAGCCTCGGACTAATGGCGAGCAGTACTTC. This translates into CASSEPRTNGEQYF.

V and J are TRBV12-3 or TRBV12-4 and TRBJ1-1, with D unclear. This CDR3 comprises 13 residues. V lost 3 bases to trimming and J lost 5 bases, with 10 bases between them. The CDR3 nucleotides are TGTGCCAGCAGTTTGCAGCAGGTGACTGAAGCTTTCTTT. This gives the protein CASSLQQVTEAFF.

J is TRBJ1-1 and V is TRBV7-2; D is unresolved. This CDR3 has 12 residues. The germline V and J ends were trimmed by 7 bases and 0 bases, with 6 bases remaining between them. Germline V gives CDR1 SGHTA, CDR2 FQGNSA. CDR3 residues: CASMRVNTEAFF. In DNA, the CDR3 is TGTGCCAGCATGAGAGTGAACACTGAAGCTTTCTTT. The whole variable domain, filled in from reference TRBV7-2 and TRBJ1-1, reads GAGVSQSPSNKVTEKGKDVELRCDPISGHTALYWYRQSLGQGLEFLIYFQGNSAPDKSGLPSDRFSAERTGGSVSTLTIQRTQQEDSAVYLCASMRVNTEAFFGQGTRLTVV.

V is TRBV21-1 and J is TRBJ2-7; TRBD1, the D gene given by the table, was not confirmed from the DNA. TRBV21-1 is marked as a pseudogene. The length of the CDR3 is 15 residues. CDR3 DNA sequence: TGTGCCAGCAGCAAAGTGGGGCGGTCCCCCTACGAGCAGTACGTC. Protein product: CASSKVGRSPYEQYV.

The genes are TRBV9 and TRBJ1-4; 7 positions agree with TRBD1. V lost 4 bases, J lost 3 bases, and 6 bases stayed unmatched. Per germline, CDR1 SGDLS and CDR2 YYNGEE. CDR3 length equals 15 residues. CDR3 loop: CASSPGGMANEKLFF. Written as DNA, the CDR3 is TGTGCCAGCAGCCCAGGGGGGATGGCTAATGAAAAACTGTTTTTT.

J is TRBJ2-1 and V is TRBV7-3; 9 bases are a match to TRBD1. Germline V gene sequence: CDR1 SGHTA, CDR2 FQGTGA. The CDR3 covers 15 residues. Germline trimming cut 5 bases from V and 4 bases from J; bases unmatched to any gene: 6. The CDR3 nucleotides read TGTGCCAGCAGCCTAGGGACAGGGTCTTACAATGAGCAGTTCTTC. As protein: CASSLGTGSYNEQFF.

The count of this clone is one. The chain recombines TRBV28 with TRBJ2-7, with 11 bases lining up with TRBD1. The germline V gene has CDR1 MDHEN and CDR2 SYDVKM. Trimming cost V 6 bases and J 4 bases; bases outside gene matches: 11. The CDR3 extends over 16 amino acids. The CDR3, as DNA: TGTGCCAGCAGCCAAAGTGGACAGGGGGCGCGGTACGAGCAGTACGTC. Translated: CASSQSGQGARYEQYV.

This chain's CDR3 is CASSRGTGIAMNTEAFF. Written as DNA, the CDR3 is TGTGCCAGTAGTAGAGGGACAGGGATAGCCATGAACACTGAAGCTTTCTTT. This chain links TRBV19 with TRBJ1-1; TRBD1 matches at 9 bases. This CDR3 is built from 17 residues. The J segment lost 0 bases and the V segment lost 4 bases, leaving 9 bases of the junction unmatched. Per germline, CDR1 LNHDA and CDR2 SQIVND (reference sequence).

CDR3 in DNA: TGCGCCAGCAGCGGAGACCTAATCACAGATACGCAGTATTTT. It is translated as CASSGDLITDTQYF. This chain uses TRBV5-1 with TRBJ2-3; D gene unclear. CDR3 size: 14 residues. The germline V gene has CDR1 SGHRS and CDR2 YFSETQ. The V gene lost 4 bases and the J gene lost 2 bases, with 11 bases spanning the gap.

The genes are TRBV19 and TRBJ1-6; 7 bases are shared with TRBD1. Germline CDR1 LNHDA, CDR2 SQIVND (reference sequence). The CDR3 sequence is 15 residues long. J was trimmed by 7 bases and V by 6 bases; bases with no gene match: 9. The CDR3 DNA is TGTGCCAGTAGCACTCCGGGACAGATAAATTCACCCCTCCACTTT. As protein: CASSTPGQINSPLHF.

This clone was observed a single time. The CDR3 DNA reads TGTGCCAGCAGCTTAGGAGACAGGGGGCGCGACGAGCAGTACTTC. As protein: CASSLGDRGRDEQYF. This chain connects TRBV7-2 to TRBJ2-7; 10 nucleotides match TRBD1. Germline V gene lookup returns CDR1 SGHTA and CDR2 FQGNSA. There are 15 residues in the CDR3. Trimming removed 1 base from V and 5 bases from J; junction bases left unmatched: 5.